A single sample gave rise to the 23 T cell receptor beta chains below, sequenced in a study of T cells in Graves' hyperthyroidism and ophthalmopathy. There were TCR beta CDR3 regions amplified from RNA transcripts. During a first-round RT-PCR of the TCR CDR3, the HTBI primer set was used. Each CDR3 protein is one row after TCRdb ran MiXCR on the multiplex PCR reads. The sample carries a few hundred thousand distinct CDR3 sequences, 15% to 19% recorded once. The sample comprised blood. These receptors were obtained from a woman under 30 with Graves' hyperthyroidism that later progressed to Graves' ophthalmopathy.

A word on this clonotype: This may stem from a read error, because a much larger clone lies one nucleotide away. The chain uses TRBV20-1 and TRBJ2-3; the D gene is possibly TRBD1 (6 bases). Looked up from germline, CDR1 is DFQATT and CDR2 is SNEGSKA (reference sequence). This CDR3 is 13 amino acids long. DNA of the CDR3: TGCAGTGCTAGTCGGGTGAGGACAGATGCGCAGTATTTT. This codes for CSASRVRTDAQYF.

This clonotype was seen at least ten times. CDR3 protein: CASSDTAGVREQYF. The CDR3 DNA sequence: TGTGCCAGCAGTGATACTGCGGGGGTTCGCGAGCAGTACTTC. The rearrangement joins TRBV2 to TRBJ2-7; 7 bases fit TRBD2. Germline trimming cut 3 bases from V and 6 bases from J; bases unmatched to any gene: 8. The CDR3 length is 14 residues. Germline loops: CDR1 SNHLY, CDR2 FYNNEI.

This clonotype turned up a few times. The rearrangement joins TRBV7-9 to TRBJ1-4; D gene ambiguous. Trimming cost V 0 bases and J 0 bases, with 14 bases left between them. CDR1 is SEHNR, CDR2 FQNEAQ, per germline (reference sequence). The CDR3 runs to 18 residues. DNA for the CDR3: TGTGCCAGCAGCTTAGCACCAGACCACGGTGCAACTAATGAAAAACTGTTTTTT. Translated, it gives CASSLAPDHGATNEKLFF.

This clonotype was observed many times. V usage is TRBV7-2 and J usage is TRBJ2-1; 11 nucleotides align to TRBD2. Germline assignment: CDR1 SGHTA and CDR2 FQGNSA. The CDR3 is 16 amino acids. After removal of 1 base from V and 4 bases from J, the junction contained 3 bases not matched to a gene. The CDR3 region is CASSLVSSGRYNEQFF. The CDR3 DNA follows: TGTGCCAGCAGCTTAGTGTCTAGCGGGAGGTACAATGAGCAGTTCTTC.

The chain couples TRBV20-1 to TRBJ1-2; D not resolved. Germline V lookup: CDR1 DFQATT, CDR2 SNEGSKA (reference sequence). This CDR3 region has 15 residues. V lost 1 base and J 1 base, leaving 13 bases between the germline ends. The CDR3 bases are TGCAGTGCTAGAGCGGCAAATTCAATTAACTATGGCTACACCTTC. It is translated as CSARAANSINYGYTF.

This clonotype occurred a few times. The genes are TRBV6-1 and TRBJ2-3; D is uncertain. Germline CDR1 MNHNS, CDR2 SASEGT. Trimming left V 3 bases short and J 2 bases short, with 6 bases between. This CDR3 is 13 amino acids long. The CDR3 loop is CASSDRLTDTQYF. The DNA of the CDR3 is TGTGCCAGCAGTGACAGGCTCACAGATACGCAGTATTTT.

In this sample, this clonotype turned up many times. The chain links TRBV12-3 or TRBV12-4 to TRBJ2-7, with D perhaps matching TRBD2 (5 bases). Trimming stripped 3 bases from V and 5 bases from J, with 14 bases between. CDR3 length: 14 amino acids. The CDR3 region has the DNA TGTGCCAGCAGTTTGTCGGGAAGGGTCGACGAGCAGTACTTC. This sequence encodes CASSLSGRVDEQYF.

This clonotype appeared many times. V gene TRBV7-9 combines with J gene TRBJ2-1; 7 nucleotides align to TRBD1. Looked up from germline, CDR1 is SEHNR and CDR2 is FQNEAQ (reference sequence). The length of the CDR3 is 13 residues. V lost 4 bases to trimming and J lost 6 bases; unmatched junction nucleotides: 3. CDR3 sequence (DNA): TGTGCCAGCAGCTCCGGGACAGCCAATGAGCAGTTCTTC. Its protein is CASSSGTANEQFF. Using reference TRBV7-9 and TRBJ2-1 for the parts outside the CDR3, the full variable domain is DTGVSQNPRHKITKRGQNVTFRCDPISEHNRLYWYRQTLGQGPEFLTYFQNEAQLEKSRLLSDRFSAERPKGSFSTLEIQRTEQGDSAMYLCASSSGTANEQFFGPGTRLTVL.

This clonotype was counted ten times or more. The chain employs TRBV6-1 and TRBJ2-5; the D gene could be TRBD1 or TRBD2 (6 bases each). CDR1 is MNHNS and CDR2 is SASEGT in the germline V gene. With 5 bases removed from V and 5 bases from J, the gap between germline ends came to 18 bases. The CDR3 loop spans 15 amino acids. As DNA, the CDR3 is TGTGCCAGCAGTAGAGGGACCGGAGGGGGGGAGACCCAGTACTTC. Protein sequence: CASSRGTGGGETQYF.

The chain couples TRBV7-2 to TRBJ1-4, with D uncertain. The V end lost 1 base, the J end lost 12 bases, and 15 bases lay between the germline ends. This CDR3 contains 14 residues. CDR1 SGHTA and CDR2 FQGNSA come from the germline V gene. The CDR3 DNA is TGTACCAGCAGCTTAGTTGTGTCTGGCGGGGAACTGTTTTTT. Translating it yields CTSSLVVSGGELFF.

V is TRBV2 and J is TRBJ2-2; D possibly corresponds to TRBD2 (6 bases). CDR3 length equals 14 residues. V was trimmed by 7 bases and J by 0 bases, leaving 9 bases between them. The germline gives CDR1 SNHLY, CDR2 FYNNEI. CDR3: CASMREANTGELFF. The CDR3 nucleotides are TGTGCCAGCATGAGGGAGGCGAACACCGGGGAGCTGTTTTTT. Combining the CDR3 with reference TRBV2 and TRBJ2-2 gives the whole variable domain EPEVTQTPSHQVTQMGQEVILRCVPISNHLYFYWYRQILGQKVEFLVSFYNNEISEKSEIFDDQFSVERPDGSNFTLKIRSTKLEDSAMYFCASMREANTGELFFGEGSRLTVL.

In this sample, this clonotype turned up many times. The chain is built from TRBV20-1 and TRBJ2-5, with TRBD2 matching 14 bases. This CDR3 has 14 residues. In germline, CDR1 is DFQATT, CDR2 SNEGSKA (reference sequence). V lost 6 bases, J lost 4 bases, and 4 bases stayed unmatched. The CDR3 DNA follows: TGCAGTGCCTCGGGACTAGCGGGAGTAGAGACCCAGTACTTC. It specifies CSASGLAGVETQYF.

V and J are TRBV9 and TRBJ2-3; TRBD2 aligns across 9 bases. The CDR3 consists of 14 residues. Germline CDR1 reads SGDLS; CDR2 reads YYNGEE. V shed 6 bases, J shed 1 base, and the junction held 3 bases outside the gene matches. The CDR3 spells CASNIAGGTDTQYF. CDR3 sequence (DNA): TGTGCCAGCAACATAGCGGGAGGCACAGATACGCAGTATTTT.

Ten or more counts support this clonotype. The chain carries TRBV7-8 and TRBJ2-2; 8 bases agree with TRBD1. J lost 3 bases, V lost 6 bases, and 6 bases had no gene match. Germline V gives CDR1 SGHVS, CDR2 FQNEAQ. This CDR3 comprises 15 residues. The CDR3 reads CASRAGTGDTGELFF. CDR3 coding DNA: TGTGCCAGCAGGGCCGGGACAGGTGACACCGGGGAGCTGTTTTTT.

This clonotype showed up many times. This chain links TRBV4-1 with TRBJ2-7, with 8 bases matching TRBD1. V shed 1 base and J 4 bases; nucleotides not matched to a gene: 3. CDR3 length: 14 residues. Germline CDR1 reads MGHRA; CDR2 reads YSYEKL. The DNA for the CDR3 is TGCGCCAGCAGCCAAGCGGACAGGGAATACGAGCAGTACTTC. Translated: CASSQADREYEQYF.

This clonotype was counted many times. This chain uses TRBV7-2 with TRBJ2-1, with TRBD2 matching 9 bases. The CDR3 length is 15 residues. Per the germline V gene, CDR1 is SGHTA and CDR2 is FQGNSA. V lost 1 base, J lost 5 bases, and 3 bases stayed unmatched. CDR3 nucleotide sequence: TGTGCCAGCAGCTTAGAACCTAGCGGGAACAATGAGCAGTTCTTC. Translating gives CASSLEPSGNNEQFF.

In this sample, this clonotype turned up many times. The chain recombines TRBV28 with TRBJ2-7, with TRBD2 matching over 9 bases. The trim removed 2 bases at V and 3 bases at J, leaving 8 bases unmatched. The germline CDR1 and CDR2 sequences are MDHEN and SYDVKM. The CDR3 is made up of 16 amino acids. CDR3 nucleotide sequence: TGTGCCAGCAGTTTACATTTCGGGACTAGCAGCTACGAGCAGTACTTC. It codes for CASSLHFGTSSYEQYF.

This clonotype has just a few counts. The chain joins TRBV6-2 or TRBV6-3 to TRBJ1-5; no firm D call. V shed 2 bases and J shed 0 bases, with 11 bases lying between them. The CDR3 is 16 amino acids. From germline, CDR1 is MNHEY and CDR2 SVGEGT. CDR3 sequence: CASSYGRLNSNQPQHF. The CDR3 nucleotides read TGTGCCAGCAGTTACGGACGGTTAAATAGCAATCAGCCCCAGCATTTT.

This chain uses TRBV7-2 with TRBJ1-1; 8 bases are a match to TRBD1. This CDR3 is 14 amino acids long. The junction had 11 bases not matched to a gene; V was cut back by 2 bases and J by 12 bases. Germline assignment: CDR1 SGHTA and CDR2 FQGNSA. The CDR3 DNA reads as TGTGCCAGCAGCTTATGGACGGGGGGACAGGAGACTTTCTTT. It codes for CASSLWTGGQETFF.

This clonotype occurred many times. The V and J genes are TRBV18 and TRBJ2-1; no clear D gene. The CDR3 spans 11 residues. Germline V gene sequence: CDR1 KGHSH, CDR2 LQKENI. With 1 base removed from V and 10 bases from J, the gap between germline ends came to 5 bases. CDR3 DNA sequence: TGTGCCAGCTCACCACGGCAGGAGCAGTTCTTC. It yields the protein CASSPRQEQFF. The complete variable domain, with remaining parts taken from reference TRBV18 and TRBJ2-1, reads NAGVMQNPRHLVRRRGQEARLRCSPMKGHSHVYWYRQLPEEGLKFMVYLQKENIIDESGMPKERFSAEFPKEGPSILRIQQVVRGDSAAYFCASSPRQEQFFGPGTRLTVL.

This clonotype was picked up a small number of times. The conserved final phenylalanine or tryptophan is absent from the CDR3, which likely points to a read error. The rearrangement links TRBV2 to TRBJ2-7, with D uncertain. Germline V CDR1 and CDR2: SNHLY, FYNNEI. The CDR3 sequence is 16 residues long. V was shortened by 4 bases and J by 0 bases, with 16 bases between the two germline ends. CDR3 in DNA: TGTGCCAGCAGTGGGCTTAGGCGACCGCCCTCCTACGAGCAGTACTCC. Translating it yields CASSGLRRPPSYEQYS.

The chain links TRBV6-1 to TRBJ2-5, with 7 bases identical to TRBD2. The CDR3 loop spans 15 amino acids. Germline V gives CDR1 MNHNS, CDR2 SASEGT. With 3 bases clipped from V and 7 bases from J, the junction kept 11 bases outside the gene matches. The CDR3 spells CASSDKREALLTQYF. The CDR3 region has the DNA TGTGCCAGCAGTGATAAACGGGAGGCCCTATTGACCCAGTACTTC.

A single count supports this clonotype. The chain combines TRBV5-1 with TRBJ1-6; D might be TRBD1 (5 bases). CDR3 length: 16 residues. Germline V gives CDR1 SGHRS, CDR2 YFSETQ. V lost 4 bases and J 5 bases, leaving 16 bases between the germline ends. CDR3 amino acids: CASSGGPHFDNSPLHF. In DNA form, the CDR3 reads TGCGCCAGCAGCGGGGGACCTCACTTCGATAATTCACCCCTCCACTTT.